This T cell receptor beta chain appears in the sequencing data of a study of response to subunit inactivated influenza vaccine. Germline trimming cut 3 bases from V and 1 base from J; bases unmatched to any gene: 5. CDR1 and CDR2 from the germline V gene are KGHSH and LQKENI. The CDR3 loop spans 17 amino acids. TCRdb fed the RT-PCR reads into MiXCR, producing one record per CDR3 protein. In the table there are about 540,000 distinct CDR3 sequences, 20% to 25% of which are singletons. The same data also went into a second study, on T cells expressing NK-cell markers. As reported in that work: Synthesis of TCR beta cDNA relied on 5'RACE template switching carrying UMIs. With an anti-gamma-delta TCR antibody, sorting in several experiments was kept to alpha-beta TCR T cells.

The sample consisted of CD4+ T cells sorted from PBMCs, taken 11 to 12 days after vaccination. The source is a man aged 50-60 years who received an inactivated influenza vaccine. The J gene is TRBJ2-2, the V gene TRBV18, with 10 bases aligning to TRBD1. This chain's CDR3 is CASSPGQGIRNTGELFF. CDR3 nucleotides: TGTGCCAGCTCACCGGGACAGGGGATTCGGAACACCGGGGAGCTGTTTTTT.